Each of the 28 T cell receptor beta chains below was sequenced from the same sample in a study of blood T cell repertoires in COVID-19. The table came from immunoSEQ multiplex PCR; TCRdb's copy has only in-frame clones and leaves some out. The table lists about 160,000 clones, about 85% of them singletons. Sequences were obtained from peripheral blood. The receptors were gathered from a human donor with acute or convalescent COVID-19. The donor label of this sample is uncertain.

V is TRBV19 and J is TRBJ1-5; 9 bases fit TRBD1. The CDR3 length is 20 residues. The J segment lost 2 bases and the V segment lost 0 bases, leaving 14 bases of the junction unmatched. The germline gives CDR1 LNHDA, CDR2 SQIVND (reference sequence). The CDR3 bases are TGTGCCAGTAGTATAGATCCCGGGACAGGGTTCCTCAGCCGCAATCAGCCCCAGCATTTT. Amino acid sequence: CASSIDPGTGFLSRNQPQHF.

This chain uses TRBV15 with TRBJ1-5, with a tentative D call TRBD1 (5 bases). Trimming took 0 bases from V and 2 from J, leaving 11 bases between them. The CDR3 loop spans 16 amino acids. CDR1 is LNHNV and CDR2 is YYDKDF in the germline V gene (reference sequence). The CDR3 DNA follows: TGTGCCACCAGCAGAGAGGCGGGACGGCGCAATCAGCCCCAGCATTTT. Translation: CATSREAGRRNQPQHF.

This clone was observed a handful of times. J is TRBJ1-6 and V is TRBV18, with D possibly being TRBD1 (5 bases). V lost 2 bases to trimming and J lost 6 bases, with 8 bases between them. The CDR3 extends over 14 amino acids. Germline values: CDR1 KGHSH, CDR2 LQKENI. This chain's CDR3 is CASSPETANSPLHF. CDR3 bases: TGTGCCAGCTCACCAGAGACAGCTAATTCACCCCTCCACTTT. The full variable domain, in which reference TRBV18 and TRBJ1-6 provide the parts outside the CDR3, is NAGVMQNPRHLVRRRGQEARLRCSPMKGHSHVYWYRQLPEEGLKFMVYLQKENIIDESGMPKERFSAEFPKEGPSILRIQQVVRGDSAAYFCASSPETANSPLHFGNGTRLTVT.

J is TRBJ1-1 and V is TRBV19, with a tentative D call TRBD1 (6 bases). Trimming removed 3 bases at V and 5 bases at J, with 16 bases between. CDR1 is LNHDA and CDR2 is SQIVND in the germline V gene (reference sequence). This CDR3 comprises 15 residues. CDR3 coding DNA: TGTGCCAGTAGTATCGGTAACAGGGACGGGACTGAAGCTTTCTTT. It yields the protein CASSIGNRDGTEAFF.

This clone came up a few times. The chain carries TRBV18 and TRBJ1-2; TRBD1 agrees at 10 bases. Germline assignment: CDR1 KGHSH and CDR2 LQKENI. The CDR3 extends over 15 amino acids. V trimming: 2 bases; J trimming: 5 bases; junction bases outside the gene matches: 5. CDR3 sequence: CASSPIGTGVYGYTF. The CDR3 nucleotides read TGTGCCAGCTCACCAATAGGGACAGGGGTTTATGGCTACACCTTC.

The chain has TRBV28 and TRBJ1-6; maybe TRBD1 (6 bases). V was shortened by 4 bases and J by 13 bases, with 14 bases between the two germline ends. CDR3 length: 13 residues. Germline V gene sequence: CDR1 MDHEN, CDR2 SYDVKM. Written as DNA, the CDR3 is TGTGCCAGCAGTTCGGACAGTTTCACCCCCCTCCACTTT. Translated: CASSSDSFTPLHF.

The V call is TRBV4-3, the J call TRBJ1-1; D call uncertain. This CDR3 is 15 amino acids long. Trimming removed 4 bases from V and 4 bases from J, with 16 bases in between. Germline CDR1 and CDR2: LGHNA and YSLEER. Here the CDR3 DNA reads TGCGCCAGCAGCCGCTTGCCCGACGCGGGCACTGAAGCTTTCTTT. It translates to CASSRLPDAGTEAFF.

The chain joins TRBV7-2 to TRBJ2-1, with 9 bases that match TRBD1. V was clipped by 1 base and J by 6 bases; unmatched bases: 10. The length of the CDR3 is 17 residues. Germline-derived CDR1 and CDR2 are SGHTA and FQGNSA. This CDR3 is CASSLDGDRAPPNEQFF. In DNA, the CDR3 is TGTGCCAGCAGCTTAGACGGGGACAGGGCACCCCCCAATGAGCAGTTCTTC.

The V gene is TRBV6-6, the J gene TRBJ2-3; D possibly corresponds to TRBD2 (5 bases). Trimming cost V 5 bases and J 1 base, with 13 bases left between them. Germline V gives CDR1 MNHNY, CDR2 SVGAGI (reference sequence). CDR3 length: 15 amino acids. CDR3 sequence: CASSTAGFGTDTQYF. The CDR3 region has the DNA TGTGCCAGCAGTACCGCGGGCTTTGGCACAGATACGCAGTATTTT.

The count of this clone is one. The rearrangement uses TRBV20-1 and TRBJ1-2, with a tentative D call TRBD1 (5 bases). There are 11 residues in the CDR3. The V end was cut by 7 bases, the J end by 8 bases, with 14 bases between. Germline V CDR1 and CDR2: DFQATT, SNEGSKA (reference sequence). CDR3 sequence reads: CSGRADVGYTF. The CDR3, as DNA: TGCAGTGGCAGGGCCGACGTCGGCTACACCTTC.

The chain uses TRBV7-9 and TRBJ2-6; D may be TRBD1 (6 bases). V lost 5 bases, J lost 0 bases, and 14 bases lay in between. The CDR3 contains 17 residues. Germline loops: CDR1 SEHNR, CDR2 FQNEAQ (reference sequence). CDR3 coding DNA: TGTGCCAGCAGCGGACAGACCCGGCTCTCTGGGGCCAACGTCCTGACTTTC. It is translated as CASSGQTRLSGANVLTF.

This clone was seen only once. The chain employs TRBV7-2 and TRBJ1-5; a possible D gene is TRBD1 (6 bases). Germline V gene lookup returns CDR1 SGHTA and CDR2 FQGNSA. The CDR3 loop spans 15 amino acids. The V gene lost 4 bases and the J gene lost 11 bases, with 21 bases spanning the gap. CDR3 DNA sequence: TGTGCCAGCAGCTCCGGGGGGGCCCGGGGTCGGGCCCAGCATTTT. Encoded protein: CASSSGGARGRAQHF.

This chain uses TRBV10-3 with TRBJ1-5; TRBD1 agrees at 9 bases. Germline values: CDR1 ENHRY, CDR2 SYGVKD. Trimming removed 10 bases from V and 4 bases from J; junction bases left unmatched: 11. CDR3 size: 15 residues. CDR3 nucleotides: TGTGCCACCGAACAGGGGGCGGGAGAAAATCAGCCCCAGCATTTT. Residues: CATEQGAGENQPQHF.

The chain has TRBV11-2 and TRBJ2-4; the match to TRBD1 covers 7 bases. J lost 0 bases, V lost 5 bases, and 7 bases had no gene match. Per the germline V gene, CDR1 is SGHAT and CDR2 is FQNNGV. The length of the CDR3 is 16 residues. The chain's CDR3 is CASSLGQALAKNIQYF. The CDR3, as DNA: TGTGCCAGCAGCCTAGGACAGGCTTTAGCCAAAAACATTCAGTACTTC.

V usage is TRBV30 and J usage is TRBJ2-7, with D possibly matching TRBD2 (5 bases). The CDR3 is made up of 14 amino acids. V was clipped by 2 bases and J by 3 bases, with 14 bases between them. Germline V gene data show CDR1 as GTSNPN and CDR2 as SVGIG (reference sequence). The CDR3 spells CAWSRAVPGYEQYF. The DNA of the CDR3 is TGTGCCTGGAGTCGAGCGGTTCCAGGCTACGAGCAGTACTTC.

The chain is built from TRBV6-2 or TRBV6-3 and TRBJ1-2; D is possibly TRBD1 (6 bases). CDR3 length equals 12 residues. Germline CDR1 and CDR2: MNHEY and SVGEGT. V lost 5 bases, J lost 8 bases, and 12 bases lay in between. This CDR3 reads CASSDDRSGYTF. CDR3 in DNA: TGTGCCAGCAGTGACGACAGGTCCGGCTACACCTTC.

The rearrangement uses TRBV5-1 and TRBJ1-1; D call uncertain. The CDR3 has 16 amino acids. Trimming took off 0 bases at V and 0 bases at J, with 12 bases between the two ends. Germline CDR1 SGHRS, CDR2 YFSETQ. The CDR3 protein is CASSLGIGRLNTEAFF. In DNA form, the CDR3 reads TGCGCCAGCAGCTTGGGAATAGGGAGGTTGAACACTGAAGCTTTCTTT.

CDR3: CASSVDRGARGYGYTF. CDR3 DNA: TGTGCCAGCAGCGTAGATCGGGGGGCGCGCGGCTATGGCTACACCTTC. This chain joins TRBV9 and TRBJ1-2; TRBD1 is a possible D gene (6 bases). The ends were cut back, 0 bases at V and 4 bases at J, with 16 bases in the middle. The CDR3 consists of 16 residues. The germline gives CDR1 SGDLS, CDR2 YYNGEE.

The chain uses TRBV5-4 and TRBJ1-2; 9 bases map to TRBD1. Unmatched junction bases numbered 3, after V lost 4 bases and J lost 2 bases. Germline-derived CDR1 and CDR2 are SGHNT and YYREEE (reference sequence). The CDR3 has 14 residues. The CDR3 loop is CASSAGTGNYGYTF. The CDR3 bases are TGTGCCAGCAGCGCCGGGACAGGGAACTATGGCTACACCTTC.

The rearrangement links TRBV5-6 to TRBJ1-2; D uncertain. V was clipped by 0 bases and J by 9 bases, with 12 bases between them. The CDR3 consists of 13 residues. Looked up from germline, CDR1 is SGHDT and CDR2 is YYEEEE. The CDR3 loop is CASSLDGFSSYTF. The CDR3 DNA is TGTGCCAGCAGCTTGGACGGTTTCTCGAGCTACACCTTC.

This clone showed up just once. The chain joins TRBV10-3 to TRBJ2-7; a weak D match, TRBD1 (6 bases). Trimming stripped 4 bases from V and 3 bases from J, with 16 bases between. This CDR3 is built from 15 residues. Germline V gene sequence: CDR1 ENHRY, CDR2 SYGVKD. The CDR3 nucleotides read TGTGCCATCAGTGGCCCAGGGGCCAGGAACTACGAGCAGTACTTC. Amino acid sequence: CAISGPGARNYEQYF.

This clone was observed once. The CDR3 bases are TGTGCCAGCAGCGGCGCGGGGGGGCGGGTAGATACGCAGTATTTT. Protein product: CASSGAGGRVDTQYF. The J gene is TRBJ2-3, the V gene TRBV9; 9 bases match TRBD2. This CDR3 contains 15 residues. V lost 3 bases, J lost 5 bases, and 7 bases stayed unmatched. Germline CDR1 reads SGDLS; CDR2 reads YYNGEE.

The chain joins TRBV2 to TRBJ1-6; D remains ambiguous. V was trimmed by 6 bases and J by 0 bases, leaving 21 bases between them. Looked up from germline, CDR1 is SNHLY and CDR2 is FYNNEI. This CDR3 has 19 residues. The CDR3 DNA is TGTGCCAGCAGCGACGAGTTGTGGCAGGCGAGCTCCTATAATTCACCCCTCCACTTT. It codes for CASSDELWQASSYNSPLHF.

This chain links TRBV10-3 with TRBJ1-1, with D hard to call. Trimming pared 6 bases from V and 1 base from J, leaving 15 bases between. This CDR3 is built from 15 residues. Germline lookup yields CDR1 ENHRY and CDR2 SYGVKD. The CDR3, as DNA: TGTGCCATCAGCGACAACGCTGTGTCGAACACTGAAGCTTTCTTT. Its protein product is CAISDNAVSNTEAFF.

CDR3 nucleotides: TGTGCCAGCAGCTTCGGGACAGGGCCTTCACCCCTCCACTTT. Protein product: CASSFGTGPSPLHF. The rearrangement links TRBV7-3 to TRBJ1-6; 9 nucleotides match TRBD1. After removal of 3 bases from V and 9 bases from J, the junction contained 3 bases not matched to a gene. The CDR3 has 14 residues. Germline values: CDR1 SGHTA, CDR2 FQGTGA.

This clone was found a few times. J is TRBJ2-3 and V is TRBV6-6; D is uncertain. Germline values: CDR1 MNHNY, CDR2 SVGAGI (reference sequence). The CDR3 has 14 amino acids. Trimming cost V 0 bases and J 3 bases, with 7 bases left between them. In DNA form, the CDR3 reads TGTGCCAGCAGTTACTCGAGTTCTACAGATACGCAGTATTTT. Its protein product is CASSYSSSTDTQYF.

The V gene is TRBV3-1 (or the pseudogene TRBV3-2), the J gene TRBJ2-1, with 8 bases fitting TRBD1. With 2 bases clipped from V and 3 bases from J, the junction kept 0 bases outside the gene matches. Germline CDR1 and CDR2: LGHDT and YNNKEL (reference sequence). This CDR3 has 14 residues. The CDR3 loop is CASSQTGGYNEQFF. CDR3 coding DNA: TGTGCCAGCAGCCAAACAGGGGGCTACAATGAGCAGTTCTTC.

The rearrangement uses TRBV10-3 and TRBJ2-5, with 9 bases identical to TRBD2. Germline lookup yields CDR1 ENHRY and CDR2 SYGVKD. After removal of 7 bases from V and 5 bases from J, the junction contained 8 bases not matched to a gene. CDR3 length: 14 residues. DNA for the CDR3: TGTGCCATCAAGGCGGGGGGGCCGGAGGAGACCCAGTACTTC. Translated, it gives CAIKAGGPEETQYF.